The entry that follows covers one T cell receptor (beta chain) sequence. Its antigen remains undetermined. No quality values exist for individual bases; no much larger clone is one base distant. Systemically healthy Caucasian individuals from Russia, 39 in total and aged about 6 to 95 years, were included as donors. Each donor gave around 9.9 milliliters of peripheral blood, collected into EDTA-treated Vacutainer tubes. Ficoll-Paque density-gradient centrifugation was used to isolate PBMCs, with at least 7 million per sample. Trizol reagent was used to extract total RNA from PBMCs, with at least 5 micrograms per sample. For every donor, flow cytometry on a PBMC aliquot measured the percentage of naive CD45RAhigh/CD27high T cells. The germline V gene yields MNHEY for CDR1 and SVGEGT for CDR2. CDR3 length: 13 amino acids, cysteine to phenylalanine. Only CDR3 DNA is held: 39 bases, read in frame from base 1. V is pared back by 5 bases and J by 3 bases, with 11 bases lying between the germline termini.

This specimen belongs to a study of blood T cells in healthy people across ages (dated by TCRdb to the mid-2010s). General notes on the study: In model experiments, template switching captured roughly one uniquely barcoded TCR beta cDNA molecule for every two T cells. Using deep sequencing normalized with unique cDNA molecular identifiers, the study measured how TCR beta repertoire diversity changes with age. The donors were split into four age groups: young (average about 16 years), middle-aged (about 40), aged (roughly 65) and long-lived (roughly 86). Using the same blood draw, the study looked at two additional independent replicas of 1 million unique cDNA reads for two donors, one aged 18 to 29 and the other aged 80 or older. Beyond this particular receptor, the publication reports: Because profiling used bulk unsorted PBMCs, naive and antigen-experienced compartments could not be compared conclusively. Estimates of total diversity based on one million sequenced T cells were considered lower bounds and underestimates. Donor CMV infection status was unknown, potentially confounding age-related changes in expanded clonotypes. Compared with the aged group, more naive CD4+ T cells, fewer expanded clones and increased TCR diversity were shown by the long-lived group, suggesting age selection. The percentage of naive T cells measured by flow cytometry correlated strongly with observed TCR beta diversity. As age increased, observed TCR beta diversity per million T cells dropped in a roughly linear way, and a significant reduction was already evident by age about 36.

Libraries were constructed by 5' RACE. The sequencing machine was an Illumina HiSeq 2500. A second about 7 to 11 cycle PCR used a sample-barcoded 5' primer and a J-beta primer mix. A template-switch 5' adaptor carrying 12 random nucleotides introduced a unique molecular identifier onto each TCR beta cDNA molecule. Each sample yielded at least 3 million CDR3-containing paired-end reads. The Mint cDNA synthesis kit, primed by a TRBC-specific oligonucleotide, was used to synthesize first-strand cDNA from all RNA. After uracil-DNA glycosylase treatment, a first 18-cycle PCR used universal primers M1SS and BC2_uni_R on all cDNA. Concerning the study's data processing: Each sample was normalized by randomly selecting 1 million high-quality reads, each carrying a distinct molecular identifier. Reads sharing molecular identifiers were discarded rather than binned into consensus sequences. MiTCR, run with a Q25 quality threshold and the strictest error-elimination algorithm, handled CDR3 identification, clonotype clustering and error correction. Lower-bound total TCR beta diversity was estimated with a nonparametric unseen species model using Euler transformation. TCRdb trimmed the raw reads at Q25, called clones with MiXCR and kept productive beta chains. Each entry merges the rows of one CDR3 protein and shows their most common DNA and genes. The V and J calls here are based on TCRdb, not the publication. This sample gives under 1,100,000 distinct CDR3 sequences in total; 20% to 25% of them show up just once. Approximately 0.71% of the sample lies in the top ten.

This same sample was also taken into another study, of T cells of mothers and their children. That second report states: Nine systemically healthy Caucasian individuals, comprising three mothers and their six children, were included as donors. cDNA synthesis used all of the extracted RNA, with approximately 1.6 ug of RNA in each 15 ul reaction. In the second PCR, the M1S primer added sample barcodes and 2-4 random nucleotides. Over 8 million TCR beta CDR3 reads were obtained for each mother, and approximately 3 million reads were obtained for each child. Thymic selection shapes the output of TCR recombination in a similar way in related and unrelated pairs, and inherited differences have a minor effect. Normalized repertoire overlap in related mother-child pairs was always slightly higher than in unrelated mother-child pairs, but the difference was never significant. Persistent microchimeric T cell clones were not detected, at a sensitivity of approximately 100 clones per million clonotypes. In the study, deep NGS was used to compare the TCR beta repertoires of mothers and children, and features distinguishing related mother-child pairs from unrelated individuals were sought. Mothers averaged about 37 +/- 4 years of age and children averaged around 11 +/- 4 years. Libraries were sequenced on Illumina HiSeq 2000 with 100+100 nt paired-end reads after adapter ligation with NEBNext reagents. To prevent cross-contamination, the mother and child libraries were prepared one month apart and sequenced in separate runs. Between roughly 500,000 and 2,300,000 distinct TCR beta clonotypes were identified per donor. Naive TCR beta clonotypes were estimated from low-frequency clonotypes matched to each donor's FACS-determined naive share, without sorting.

The sample consisted of blood. The clonotype was recovered from a girl aged 2 to 9 in good health. The rearranged chain carries TRBV6-2 or TRBV6-3 and TRBJ2-7; the D gene is possibly TRBD1, with 6 bases matching. The CDR3 region has the sequence CASSRTDLYEQYF. The DNA sequence follows: TGTGCCAGCAGTCGGACAGACCTCTACGAGCAGTACTTC.